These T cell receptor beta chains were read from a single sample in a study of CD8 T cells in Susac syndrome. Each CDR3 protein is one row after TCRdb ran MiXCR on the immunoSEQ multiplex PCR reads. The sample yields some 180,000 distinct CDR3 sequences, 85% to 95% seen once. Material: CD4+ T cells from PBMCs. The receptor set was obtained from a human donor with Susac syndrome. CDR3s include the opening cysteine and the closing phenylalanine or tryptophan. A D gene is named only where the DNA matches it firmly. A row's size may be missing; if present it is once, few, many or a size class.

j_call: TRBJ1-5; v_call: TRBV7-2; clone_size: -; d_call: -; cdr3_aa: CASSLASTSNQPQHF; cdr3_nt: TGTGCCAGCAGCTTAGCGTCCACGAGCAATCAGCCCCAGCATTTT
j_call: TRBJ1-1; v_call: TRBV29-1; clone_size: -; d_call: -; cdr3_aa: CSGGQRNTEAFF; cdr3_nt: TGCAGCGGCGGACAGAGGAACACTGAAGCTTTCTTT
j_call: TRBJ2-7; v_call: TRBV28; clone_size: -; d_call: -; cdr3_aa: CASRGTPTRYEQYF; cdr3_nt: TGTGCCAGCAGGGGGACACCGACTAGATACGAGCAGTACTTC
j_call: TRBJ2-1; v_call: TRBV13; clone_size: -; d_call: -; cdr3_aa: CASSLGLGRNEQFF; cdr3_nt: TGTGCCAGCAGCTTAGGCCTGGGGAGGAATGAGCAGTTCTTC
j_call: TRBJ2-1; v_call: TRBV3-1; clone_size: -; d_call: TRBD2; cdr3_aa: CASRRSGGPYNEQFF; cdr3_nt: TGTGCCAGCAGACGCTCGGGAGGGCCCTACAATGAGCAGTTCTTC
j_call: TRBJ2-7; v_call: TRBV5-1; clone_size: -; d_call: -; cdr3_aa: CASRLLQGTYEQYF; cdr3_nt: TGCGCCAGCAGGCTTCTACAGGGTACCTACGAGCAGTACTTC
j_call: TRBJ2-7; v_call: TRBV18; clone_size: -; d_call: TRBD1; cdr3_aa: CASSPGTVLYEQYF; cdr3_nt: TGTGCCAGCTCACCAGGGACAGTACTGTACGAGCAGTACTTC
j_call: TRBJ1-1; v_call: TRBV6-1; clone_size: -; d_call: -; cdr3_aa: CASSEGPASTEAFF; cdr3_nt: TGTGCCAGCAGTGAAGGTCCAGCATCAACTGAAGCTTTCTTT
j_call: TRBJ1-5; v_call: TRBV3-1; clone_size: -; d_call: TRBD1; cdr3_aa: CASSLMPQGHSNQPQHF; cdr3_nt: TGTGCCAGCAGCCTCATGCCACAGGGGCATAGCAATCAGCCCCAGCATTTT
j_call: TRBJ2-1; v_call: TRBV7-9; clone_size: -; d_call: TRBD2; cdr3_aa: CASSLTLAGAQEQFF; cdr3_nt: TGTGCCAGCAGCTTAACCCTAGCGGGGGCTCAAGAGCAGTTCTTC
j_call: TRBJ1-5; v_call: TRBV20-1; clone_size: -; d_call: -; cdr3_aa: CSAIVSQGIGNQPQHF; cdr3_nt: TGCAGTGCTATAGTTAGCCAGGGGATTGGCAATCAGCCCCAGCATTTT
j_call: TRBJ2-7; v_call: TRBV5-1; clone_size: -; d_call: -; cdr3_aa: CASSLAVGSSPYEQYF; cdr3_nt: TGCGCCAGCAGCTTGGCTGTAGGCAGTTCGCCCTACGAGCAGTACTTC
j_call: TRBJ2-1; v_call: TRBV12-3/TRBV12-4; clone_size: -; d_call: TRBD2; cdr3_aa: CASSLRLAVYNEQFF; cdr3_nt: TGTGCCAGCAGTTTGAGGCTAGCGGTCTACAATGAGCAGTTCTTC
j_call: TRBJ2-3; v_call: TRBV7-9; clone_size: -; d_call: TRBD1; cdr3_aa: CASSKVGTGPTDTQYF; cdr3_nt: TGTGCCAGCAGTAAAGTCGGGACAGGGCCCACAGATACGCAGTATTTT
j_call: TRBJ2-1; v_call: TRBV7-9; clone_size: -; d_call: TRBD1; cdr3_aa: CASSQSGRGTDEQFF; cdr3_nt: TGTGCCAGCAGCCAATCAGGAAGGGGGACAGATGAGCAGTTCTTC
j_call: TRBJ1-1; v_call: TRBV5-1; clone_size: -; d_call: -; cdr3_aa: CASSSRTNPNTEAFF; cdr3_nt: TGCGCCAGCAGCTCACGCACGAATCCTAACACTGAAGCTTTCTTT
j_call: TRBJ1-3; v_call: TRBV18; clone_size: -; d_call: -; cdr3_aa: CASSRASTLSGNTIYF; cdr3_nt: TGTGCCAGCTCACGGGCCAGCACTTTGTCTGGAAACACCATATATTTT
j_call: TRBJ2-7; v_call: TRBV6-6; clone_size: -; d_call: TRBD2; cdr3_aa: CASSYSTSGVYEQYF; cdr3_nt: TGTGCCAGCAGTTACTCGACTAGCGGGGTCTACGAGCAGTACTTC
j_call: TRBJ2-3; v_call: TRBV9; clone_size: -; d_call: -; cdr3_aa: CASSAKPLYTQYF; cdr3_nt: TGTGCCAGCAGCGCCAAGCCATTATATACGCAGTATTTT
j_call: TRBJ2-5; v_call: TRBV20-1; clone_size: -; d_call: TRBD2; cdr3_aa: CSARELAGGETQYF; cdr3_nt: TGCAGTGCTAGAGAATTAGCGGGGGGTGAGACCCAGTACTTC
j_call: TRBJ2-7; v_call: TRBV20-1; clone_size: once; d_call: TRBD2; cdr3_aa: CSARLAGEGYEQYF; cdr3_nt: TGCAGTGCCCGTCTAGCGGGAGAAGGCTACGAGCAGTACTTC
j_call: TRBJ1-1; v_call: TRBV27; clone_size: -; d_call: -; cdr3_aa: CASTPGAANTEAFF; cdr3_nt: TGTGCCAGCACCCCCGGCGCAGCGAACACTGAAGCTTTCTTT
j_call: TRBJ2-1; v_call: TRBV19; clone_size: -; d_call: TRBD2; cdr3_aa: CASTTIRTSGYNEQFF; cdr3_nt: TGTGCCAGTACTACCATACGGACTAGCGGGTACAATGAGCAGTTCTTC
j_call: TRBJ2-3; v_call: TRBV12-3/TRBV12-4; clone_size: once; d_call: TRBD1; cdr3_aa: CASSPGQGSPSTDTQYF; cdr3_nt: TGTGCCAGCAGTCCGGGACAGGGGAGCCCAAGCACAGATACGCAGTATTTT
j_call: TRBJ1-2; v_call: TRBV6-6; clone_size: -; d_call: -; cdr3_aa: CASSYYPGDYGYTF; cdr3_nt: TGTGCCAGCAGTTATTACCCAGGGGACTATGGCTACACCTTC
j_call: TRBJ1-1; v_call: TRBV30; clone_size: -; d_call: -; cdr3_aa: CAWNTGRNTEAFF; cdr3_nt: TGTGCCTGGAACACAGGGCGGAACACTGAAGCTTTCTTT
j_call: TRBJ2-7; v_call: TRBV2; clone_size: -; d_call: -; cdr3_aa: CASSIRQTYEQYF; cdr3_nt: TGTGCCAGCTCCATCCGACAGACCTACGAGCAGTACTTC
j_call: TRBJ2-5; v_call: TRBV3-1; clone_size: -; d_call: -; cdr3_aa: CASSQERVETQYF; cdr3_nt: TGTGCCAGCAGCCAAGAGAGGGTGGAGACCCAGTACTTC
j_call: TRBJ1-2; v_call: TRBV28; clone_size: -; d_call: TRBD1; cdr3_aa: CASSRDRWSSGYTF; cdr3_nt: TGTGCCAGCAGCAGGGACAGGTGGTCGTCTGGCTACACCTTC
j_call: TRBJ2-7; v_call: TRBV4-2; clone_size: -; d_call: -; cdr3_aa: CASSQAGAVYEQYF; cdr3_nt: TGTGCCAGCAGCCAGGCCGGGGCCGTCTACGAGCAGTACTTC
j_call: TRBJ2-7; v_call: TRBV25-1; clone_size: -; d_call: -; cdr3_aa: CASSEYASYEQYF; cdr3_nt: TGTGCCAGCAGTGAATATGCATCCTACGAGCAGTACTTC
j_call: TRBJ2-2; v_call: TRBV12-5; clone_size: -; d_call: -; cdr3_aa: CASDNTGELFF; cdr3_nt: TGTGCTAGTGATAATACCGGGGAGCTGTTTTTT
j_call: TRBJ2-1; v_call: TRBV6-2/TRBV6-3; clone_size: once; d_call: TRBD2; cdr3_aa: CASSTLLAGGSEQFF; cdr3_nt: TGTGCCAGCAGTACCCTGCTAGCGGGAGGGAGTGAGCAGTTCTTC
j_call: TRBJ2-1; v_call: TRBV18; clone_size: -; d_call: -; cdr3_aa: CASSPPYKTEYNEQFF; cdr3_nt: TGTGCCAGCTCACCACCGTACAAAACCGAATACAATGAGCAGTTCTTC
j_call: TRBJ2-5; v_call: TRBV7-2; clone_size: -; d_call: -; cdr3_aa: CASSNRDRLQETQYF; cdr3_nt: TGTGCCAGCAGCAACCGGGACCGTCTTCAAGAGACCCAGTACTTC
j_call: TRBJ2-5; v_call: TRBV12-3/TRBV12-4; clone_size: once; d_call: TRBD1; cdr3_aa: CASKGAVETQYF; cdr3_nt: TGTGCCAGTAAGGGGGCCGTGGAGACCCAGTACTTC
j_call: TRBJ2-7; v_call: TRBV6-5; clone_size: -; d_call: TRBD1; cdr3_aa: CASRIGQGNSYEQYF; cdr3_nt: TGTGCCAGCAGAATTGGACAGGGGAATTCCTACGAGCAGTACTTC